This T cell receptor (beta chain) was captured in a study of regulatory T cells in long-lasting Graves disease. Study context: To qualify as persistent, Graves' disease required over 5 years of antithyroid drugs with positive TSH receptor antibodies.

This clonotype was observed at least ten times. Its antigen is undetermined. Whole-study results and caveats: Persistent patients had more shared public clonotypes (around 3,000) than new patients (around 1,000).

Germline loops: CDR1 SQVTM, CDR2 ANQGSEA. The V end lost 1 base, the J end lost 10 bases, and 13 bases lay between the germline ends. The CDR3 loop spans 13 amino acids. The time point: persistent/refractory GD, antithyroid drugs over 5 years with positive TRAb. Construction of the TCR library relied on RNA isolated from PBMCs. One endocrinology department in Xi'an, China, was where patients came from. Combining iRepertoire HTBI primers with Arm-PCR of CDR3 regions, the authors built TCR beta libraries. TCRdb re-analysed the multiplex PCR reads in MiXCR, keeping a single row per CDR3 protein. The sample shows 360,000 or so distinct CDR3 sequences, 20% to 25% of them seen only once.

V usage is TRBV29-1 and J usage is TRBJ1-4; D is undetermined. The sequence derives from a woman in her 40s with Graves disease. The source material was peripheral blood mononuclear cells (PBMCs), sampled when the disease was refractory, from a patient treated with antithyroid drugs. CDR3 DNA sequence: TGCAGCGTTGAAGGATCTACTGAGGCAAAACTGTTTTTT. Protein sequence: CSVEGSTEAKLFF.